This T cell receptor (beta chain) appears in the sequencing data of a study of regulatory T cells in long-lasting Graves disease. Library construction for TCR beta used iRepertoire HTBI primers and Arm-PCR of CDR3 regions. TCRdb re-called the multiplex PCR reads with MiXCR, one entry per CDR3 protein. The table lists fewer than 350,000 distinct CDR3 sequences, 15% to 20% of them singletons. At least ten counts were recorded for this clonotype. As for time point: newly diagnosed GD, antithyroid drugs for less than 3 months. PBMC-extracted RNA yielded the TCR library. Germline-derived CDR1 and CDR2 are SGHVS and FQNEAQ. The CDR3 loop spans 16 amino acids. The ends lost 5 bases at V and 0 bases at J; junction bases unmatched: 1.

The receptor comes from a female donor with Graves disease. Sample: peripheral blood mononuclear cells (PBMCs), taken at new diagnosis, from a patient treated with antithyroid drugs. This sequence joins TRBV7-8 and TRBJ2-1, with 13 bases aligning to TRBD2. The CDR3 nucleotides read TGTGCCAGCAGCCGACTAGCGGGAGGCTCCTACAATGAGCAGTTCTTC. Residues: CASSRLAGGSYNEQFF.